Sequencing of this TCR beta chain was carried out in a study of blood T cell repertoires in COVID-19. Overall study: Researchers got acute and convalescent COVID-19 samples from the United States, Italy and Spain.

The table came from immunoSEQ multiplex PCR; TCRdb's copy has only in-frame clones and leaves some out. In the table there are fewer than 65,000 clones, 80% to 90% of which are singletons. The TCR comes from a human donor in a cohort sampled during active COVID-19. The sample taken for sequencing was peripheral blood.

The CDR3 loop is CASSPRLTGTEDAYTF. The CDR3 DNA reads TGTGCCAGCTCACCCCGCCTTACCGGGACAGAGGACGCCTACACCTTC. The gene calls are TRBV18 and TRBJ1-2, with TRBD1 matching over 7 bases. The CDR3 spans 16 residues. The ends lost 3 bases at V and 10 bases at J; junction bases unmatched: 17. Germline assignment: CDR1 KGHSH and CDR2 LQKENI.